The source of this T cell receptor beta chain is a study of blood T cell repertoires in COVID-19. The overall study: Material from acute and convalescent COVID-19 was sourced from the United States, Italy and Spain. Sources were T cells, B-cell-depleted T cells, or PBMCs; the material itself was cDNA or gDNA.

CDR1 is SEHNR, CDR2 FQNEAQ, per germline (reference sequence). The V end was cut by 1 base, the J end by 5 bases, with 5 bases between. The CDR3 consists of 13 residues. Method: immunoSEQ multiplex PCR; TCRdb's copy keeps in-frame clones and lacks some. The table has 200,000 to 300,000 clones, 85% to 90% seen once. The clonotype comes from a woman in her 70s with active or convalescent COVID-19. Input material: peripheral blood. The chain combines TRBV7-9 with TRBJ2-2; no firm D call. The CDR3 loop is CASSLGATGELFF. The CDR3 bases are TGTGCCAGCAGCTTAGGGGCTACCGGGGAGCTGTTTTTT.